The rows below give T cell receptor beta chains drawn from one sample of a study of blood T cell repertoires in COVID-19. TCRdb's table, derived via immunoSEQ multiplex PCR, lists solely in-frame clones and lacks some. The data show 310,000 or so clones, with around 90% seen just once and approximately 9.4% held by the top ten. The specimen was peripheral blood. The receptors originated from a man younger than 45 with COVID-19, enrolled during active disease. CDR3s include the opening cysteine and the closing phenylalanine or tryptophan.

J,V,CDR3
TRBJ2-3,TRBV7-2,CASRTTGGTDTQYF
TRBJ2-7,TRBV7-2,CASSPVGPSEQYF
TRBJ1-2,TRBV7-9,CASSLGADSFYGYTF
TRBJ2-1,TRBV7-2,CASSLAARVDEQFF
TRBJ1-4,TRBV5-6,CASSRRGLGFREKLFF
TRBJ1-4,TRBV30,CAWSPGTGEGKLFF
TRBJ1-1,TRBV9,CASSEYRGNTEAFF
TRBJ2-7,TRBV27,CASSGAGAIYEQYF
TRBJ2-7,TRBV28,CASNGRGKRGYYEQYF
TRBJ2-2,TRBV10-1,CASSPGEVGTGELFF
TRBJ2-2,TRBV19,CASSSAGNTGELFF
TRBJ2-6,TRBV7-9,CASSDRAPDRAGANVLTF
TRBJ2-7,TRBV18,CASSLSPGTVGEEQYF
TRBJ2-1,TRBV7-2,CATRASGGAEQFF
TRBJ2-7,TRBV19,CASSIVGGQGGPYGEQYF
TRBJ2-1,TRBV9,CASSPPDRVFEQFF
TRBJ2-1,TRBV5-5,CASSLGPHSSYNEQFF
TRBJ2-5,TRBV7-2,CASSPLAGQVKTQYF
TRBJ2-7,TRBV9,CASSVGTSGSYEQYF
TRBJ2-7,TRBV28,CASRPQGAFSYEQYF
TRBJ2-7,TRBV6-6,CASSYGFGGKDEQYF
TRBJ2-1,TRBV9,CASSPLGGRARYEQFF
TRBJ1-6,TRBV13,CASSLRLYSPLHF
TRBJ2-3,TRBV13,CASSLESRTTDTQYF
TRBJ1-2,TRBV11-2,CASSLVRGRGRGYTF
TRBJ2-7,TRBV11-2,CASSLGWGRGGSDEQYF
TRBJ2-5,TRBV15,CATSRDTTRRTQYF
TRBJ2-7,TRBV6-5,CASRNTLTYEQYF
TRBJ2-7,TRBV7-2,CASSTGTSGSEQYF
TRBJ2-3,TRBV6-1,CASSELAGGLGGTDTQYF
TRBJ2-5,TRBV6-2/TRBV6-3,CASSERGPQETQYF
TRBJ2-1,TRBV12-3/TRBV12-4,CASRQRVGNEQFF
TRBJ2-1,TRBV15,CATSSRVDRANEQFF
TRBJ1-5,TRBV18,CASSPPGGQPQHF
TRBJ1-1,TRBV7-2,CASSRSTGYTEAFF
TRBJ2-7,TRBV27,CASSFEGQGLGEQYF
TRBJ2-5,TRBV12-2,CASRSKFRTAGQETQYF
TRBJ2-3,TRBV9,CASSVVGDTDTQYF
TRBJ2-7,TRBV7-3,CASSLPTGSGEQYF
TRBJ2-5,TRBV18,CASSPQPGGQETQYF
TRBJ1-5,TRBV6-5,CASRETGIYQPQHF
TRBJ2-7,TRBV14,CASSQDWGRDTPSYEQYF
TRBJ1-2,TRBV3-1/TRBV3-2,CASSQMYLGTRHNTNYGYTF
TRBJ1-5,TRBV7-9,CASSAGQGSQPQHF
TRBJ2-7,TRBV7-2,CASSLGLAGGPQYF
TRBJ2-7,TRBV4-3,CASSQAAFASYEQYF
TRBJ1-6,TRBV7-8,CASSLLIRGSSYNSPLHF
TRBJ2-2,TRBV7-9,CASSPGTSGSVLDTGELFF
TRBJ2-5,TRBV3-1/TRBV3-2,CASSRNAPSGKRETQYF